A single sample gave rise to the 23 T cell receptor beta chains below, sequenced in a study of control samples from healthy donors and cancer patients. Clones were sequenced by immunoSEQ multiplex PCR, and TCRdb holds only the in-frame ones, with some missing. This sample has over 60,000 clones, with around nine tenths found just once. The specimen was PBMCs. These receptors were taken from a woman aged 55-69 years with head and neck cancer.

Here the CDR3 DNA reads TGCGCCAGCAGCTTCTCTAACTCCGGGACAGGGAGGTCCTCTGGGGCCAACGTCCTGACTTTC. Amino acid sequence: CASSFSNSGTGRSSGANVLTF. This chain links TRBV5-1 with TRBJ2-6; 9 nucleotides agree with TRBD1. V shed 2 bases and J 0 bases; nucleotides not matched to a gene: 15. Germline CDR1 reads SGHRS; CDR2 reads YFSETQ. The CDR3 runs 21 residues. The variable domain in full, completed from reference TRBV5-1 and TRBJ2-6, reads KAGVTQTPRYLIKTRGQQVTLSCSPISGHRSVSWYQQTPGQGLQFLFEYFSETQRNKGNFPGRFSGRQFSNSRSEMNVSTLELGDSALYLCASSFSNSGTGRSSGANVLTFGAGSRLTVL.

The chain employs TRBV11-2 and TRBJ2-1, with D possibly being TRBD2 (6 bases). Trimming removed 5 bases from V and 2 bases from J, with 10 bases in between. The CDR3 has 14 residues. Germline V gives CDR1 SGHAT, CDR2 FQNNGV. The CDR3 nucleotides are TGTGCCAGCAGCCGACTAGGCCCCTACAATGAGCAGTTCTTC. Residues: CASSRLGPYNEQFF.

This sequence joins TRBV28 and TRBJ2-7; 14 bases map to TRBD2. The germline V gene has CDR1 MDHEN and CDR2 SYDVKM. This CDR3 spans 17 amino acids. V dropped 4 bases and J dropped 1; count of bases not matched to a gene: 6. Written as DNA, the CDR3 is TGTGCCAGCAGTTCGGGACTAGCGGGAGTTTGGTCCTACGAGCAGTACTTC. It yields the protein CASSSGLAGVWSYEQYF.

The J gene is TRBJ2-7, the V gene TRBV7-9; D is perhaps TRBD2 (7 bases). From germline, CDR1 is SEHNR and CDR2 FQNEAQ (reference sequence). The V end lost 5 bases, the J end lost 4 bases, and 24 bases lay between the germline ends. The CDR3 runs 17 residues. In DNA, the CDR3 is TGTGCCAGCAGCCCATGGGGGGCTCGAGCGGGGCGGTACGAGCAGTACTTC. Translation: CASSPWGARAGRYEQYF.

V and J are TRBV4-1 and TRBJ2-5; 15 bases match TRBD2. Germline loops: CDR1 MGHRA, CDR2 YSYEKL. With 3 bases clipped from V and 1 base from J, the junction kept 3 bases outside the gene matches. The CDR3 length is 17 residues. CDR3 sequence (DNA): TGCGCCAGCAGCCACGGACTAGCGGGAGGGCTCCAAGAGACCCAGTACTTC. Residues: CASSHGLAGGLQETQYF.

The chain employs TRBV24-1 and TRBJ2-5, with 7 positions matching TRBD1. V dropped 4 bases and J dropped 4; count of bases not matched to a gene: 5. Germline CDR1 is KGHDR and CDR2 is SFDVKD. The CDR3 has 14 residues. The CDR3 nucleotides are TGTGCCACCAGTGACTTCGCAGGGGGAGAGACCCAGTACTTC. Its translation: CATSDFAGGETQYF.

The rearrangement joins TRBV5-6 to TRBJ2-1; TRBD1 is a possible D gene (6 bases). V shed 0 bases and J shed 15 bases, with 10 bases lying between them. Germline V gene data show CDR1 as SGHDT and CDR2 as YYEEEE. The CDR3 consists of 11 residues. The CDR3 loop reads CASSLDRALFF. In DNA form, the CDR3 reads TGTGCCAGCAGCTTGGACAGGGCCTTGTTCTTC.

V and J are TRBV5-1 and TRBJ2-3; the match to TRBD2 covers 7 bases. Trimming cost V 6 bases and J 4 bases; bases outside gene matches: 8. Germline CDR1 is SGHRS and CDR2 is YFSETQ. The CDR3 has 14 residues. The CDR3 sequence: CASTPMGGADTQYF. The CDR3, as DNA: TGCGCCAGCACTCCTATGGGAGGGGCAGATACGCAGTATTTT.

This clone was found once. The chain has TRBV4-2 and TRBJ1-6; perhaps TRBD1 as D (5 bases). Trimming removed 1 base from V and 9 bases from J, with 10 bases in between. The germline CDR1 and CDR2 sequences are LGHNA and YNFKEQ. This CDR3 is built from 14 residues. The CDR3 nucleotides read TGTGCCAGCAGCCAAGTGGAGGGGACTTCACCCCTCCACTTT. Its protein is CASSQVEGTSPLHF.

The chain uses TRBV7-2 and TRBJ2-3, with 11 bases identical to TRBD2. V lost 0 bases to trimming and J lost 2 bases; unmatched junction nucleotides: 10. The germline gives CDR1 SGHTA, CDR2 FQGNSA. The CDR3 has 19 residues. The CDR3 sequence is CASSLAGVAGGRSTDTQYF. The CDR3 DNA follows: TGTGCCAGCAGCTTAGCCGGAGTAGCGGGAGGGCGGTCCACAGATACGCAGTATTTT.

V is TRBV28 and J is TRBJ1-2; no clear D. CDR1 and CDR2 (germline): MDHEN, SYDVKM. The CDR3 totals 14 residues. The V end was cut by 5 bases, the J end by 5 bases, with 15 bases between. The CDR3 is CASSTEFAFYGYTF. CDR3 DNA sequence: TGTGCCAGCAGTACAGAGTTTGCTTTTTATGGCTACACCTTC.

This clone was observed a single time. The rearrangement uses TRBV7-9 and TRBJ2-1; 8 nucleotides line up with TRBD2. CDR3 length equals 16 residues. The germline CDR1 and CDR2 sequences are SEHNR and FQNEAQ (reference sequence). With V trimmed by 5 bases and J by 0 bases, 6 bases remained unmatched. As DNA, the CDR3 is TGTGCCAGCAGCGAAACTAGCGGCAGCTCCTACAATGAGCAGTTCTTC. Translated: CASSETSGSSYNEQFF.

CDR3 DNA sequence: TGTGCCACCAGTGATTTCGATACCCAGTACTTC. It specifies CATSDFDTQYF. The chain recombines TRBV24-1 with TRBJ2-5; D gene unclear. CDR1 is KGHDR and CDR2 is SFDVKD in the germline V gene. CDR3 length equals 11 residues. The ends were cut back, 1 base at V and 8 bases at J, with 4 bases in the middle.

The J gene is TRBJ2-7, the V gene TRBV30; 8 bases are shared with TRBD1. The germline V gene encodes CDR1 GTSNPN and CDR2 SVGIG (reference sequence). J gave up 5 bases and V 3 bases, and 9 bases lay outside the gene matches. This CDR3 comprises 14 residues. The chain's CDR3 is CAWRGAGGFDEQYF. CDR3 DNA: TGTGCCTGGAGGGGAGCAGGGGGCTTCGACGAGCAGTACTTC.

The V and J genes are TRBV6-6 and TRBJ2-7; TRBD2 aligns across 11 bases. Germline lookup yields CDR1 MNHNY and CDR2 SVGAGI (reference sequence). The CDR3 loop spans 13 amino acids. The V gene end was trimmed by 8 bases and the J gene end by 3 bases; junction bases not matched to a gene: 3. CDR3 sequence: CASRLAGNYEQYF. The CDR3 DNA reads as TGTGCCAGCCGACTAGCGGGGAACTACGAGCAGTACTTC.

Written as DNA, the CDR3 is TGCAGCGCTGGGACAGGGGGCGTGGGTGAGCAGTACTTC. Protein sequence: CSAGTGGVGEQYF. The V call is TRBV29-1, the J call TRBJ2-7; 12 nucleotides align to TRBD1. V trimming: 7 bases; J trimming: 7 bases; junction bases outside the gene matches: 8. The CDR3 is 13 residues long. CDR1 SQVTM and CDR2 ANQGSEA come from the germline V gene.

The chain links TRBV10-1 to TRBJ2-1; D is unclear. CDR1 and CDR2 from the germline V gene are WNHNN and SYGVQD (reference sequence). V lost 3 bases and J 8 bases, leaving 5 bases between the germline ends. This CDR3 has 11 residues. CDR3 DNA sequence: TGCGCCAGCAGTGAAATGGATGAGCAGTTCTTC. Amino acid sequence: CASSEMDEQFF.

This clone has only a few counts. V is TRBV5-1 and J is TRBJ2-1; D is possibly TRBD1 (6 bases). The CDR3 loop spans 14 amino acids. Between the trimmed V and J ends, which lost 3 bases and 6 bases, there was a span of 13 bases. CDR1 is SGHRS, CDR2 YFSETQ, per germline. CDR3 bases: TGCGCCAGCAGCTCGTCCGGGACAAGCAATGAGCAGTTCTTC. It codes for CASSSSGTSNEQFF.

This sequence joins TRBV7-9 and TRBJ1-4, with D maybe TRBD1 (5 bases). In germline, CDR1 is SEHNR, CDR2 FQNEAQ (reference sequence). This CDR3 is built from 15 residues. V lost 5 bases to trimming and J lost 2 bases, with 12 bases between them. The CDR3 reads CASSPGRATNEKLFF. CDR3 bases: TGTGCCAGCAGCCCGGGGCGCGCCACTAATGAAAAACTGTTTTTT. The whole variable domain, filled in from reference TRBV7-9 and TRBJ1-4, reads DTGVSQNPRHKITKRGQNVTFRCDPISEHNRLYWYRQTLGQGPEFLTYFQNEAQLEKSRLLSDRFSAERPKGSFSTLEIQRTEQGDSAMYLCASSPGRATNEKLFFGSGTQLSVL.

CDR3 nucleotides: TGTGCCAGCCAACTAGGTTCCTACAATGAGCAGTTCTTC. It translates to CASQLGSYNEQFF. The genes are TRBV14 and TRBJ2-1; D is perhaps TRBD2 (5 bases). V was clipped by 8 bases and J by 1 base, with 9 bases between them. This CDR3 has 13 residues. Germline loops: CDR1 SGHDN, CDR2 FVKESK.

The chain carries TRBV10-3 and TRBJ1-6; D might be TRBD1 (5 bases). V was clipped by 7 bases and J by 8 bases, with 12 bases between them. CDR3 length: 13 amino acids. Looked up from germline, CDR1 is ENHRY and CDR2 is SYGVKD. In DNA form, the CDR3 reads TGTGCCATCACTCCAGGGCAGGATTCACCCCTCCACTTT. Amino acids: CAITPGQDSPLHF.

V usage is TRBV7-2 and J usage is TRBJ1-1, with D perhaps matching TRBD1 (6 bases). V was shortened by 3 bases and J by 1 base, with 9 bases between the two germline ends. This CDR3 comprises 14 residues. CDR1 and CDR2 from the germline V gene are SGHTA and FQGNSA. The CDR3 protein is CASSFLGANTEAFF. In DNA form, the CDR3 reads TGTGCCAGCAGCTTTTTGGGGGCGAACACTGAAGCTTTCTTT.

The chain combines TRBV6-5 with TRBJ2-1; tentative D call: TRBD1 (6 bases). CDR1 MNHEY and CDR2 SVGAGI come from the germline V gene. Trimming took off 8 bases at V and 6 bases at J, with 14 bases between the two ends. The CDR3 is made up of 13 amino acids. CDR3 sequence (DNA): TGTGCCAGCCTCCACAGGGCCCGCAATGAGCAGTTCTTC. Translation gives CASLHRARNEQFF.